This is a list of T cell receptor beta chains from one sample in a study of neurological immune-mediated disorders. Via MiXCR, TCRdb re-called the 5' RACE reads, giving one row per CDR3 protein. The table shows tens of thousands of distinct CDR3 sequences, with 3% to 4.5% occurring only once. Sequencing was carried out using PBMCs. The receptors were gathered from a woman aged 50 to 60 with multiple sclerosis. CDR3s include the opening cysteine and the closing phenylalanine or tryptophan. A D gene is named only where the DNA matches it firmly. The listing skips clone size in some rows; elsewhere it reads once, few, many or a size class.

CDR3aa: CASSSGQSNNEQFF
CDR3nt: TGTGCCAGCAGCTCGGGACAGTCTAACAATGAGCAGTTCTTC
abundance: few
len: 14
d_gene: TRBD1
v_gene: TRBV7-2
j_gene: TRBJ2-1

CDR3aa: CASSQERKNTIYF
CDR3nt: TGTGCCAGCAGCCAAGAACGGAAAAACACCATATATTTT
abundance: many
len: 13
d_gene: -
v_gene: TRBV4-2
j_gene: TRBJ1-3

CDR3aa: CASSLQGNKGRYNEQFF
CDR3nt: TGTGCCAGCAGCCTCCAAGGGAACAAGGGGCGTTACAATGAGCAGTTCTTC
abundance: many
len: 17
d_gene: -
v_gene: TRBV7-3
j_gene: TRBJ2-1

CDR3aa: CASSYSYWGDYGYTF
CDR3nt: TGTGCCAGCAGTTACTCGTACTGGGGAGACTATGGCTACACCTTC
abundance: -
len: 15
d_gene: -
v_gene: TRBV6-5
j_gene: TRBJ1-2

CDR3aa: CASSFLYLGAFF
CDR3nt: TGTGCCAGCAGTTTCCTTTATTTGGGAGCTTTCTTT
abundance: many
len: 12
d_gene: -
v_gene: TRBV12-3/TRBV12-4
j_gene: TRBJ1-1

CDR3aa: CSAQRGTSGENTQYF
CDR3nt: TGCAGTGCTCAGAGAGGGACTAGCGGGGAAAATACGCAGTATTTT
abundance: few
len: 15
d_gene: TRBD2
v_gene: TRBV20-1
j_gene: TRBJ2-3

CDR3aa: CSASQSADNYEQYF
CDR3nt: TGCAGTGCTAGTCAGTCGGCGGACAACTACGAGCAGTACTTC
abundance: many
len: 14
d_gene: -
v_gene: TRBV20-1
j_gene: TRBJ2-7

CDR3aa: CASSPVVGNTDTQYF
CDR3nt: TGTGCCAGCAGTCCCGTCGTTGGGAACACAGATACGCAGTATTTT
abundance: many
len: 15
d_gene: -
v_gene: TRBV12-3/TRBV12-4
j_gene: TRBJ2-3

CDR3aa: CASRPGLTSGNTIYF
CDR3nt: TGCGCCAGCAGGCCTGGACTCACCTCTGGAAACACCATATATTTT
abundance: many
len: 15
d_gene: -
v_gene: TRBV4-3
j_gene: TRBJ1-3

CDR3aa: CSARVRTGSSSGANVLTF
CDR3nt: TGCAGTGCTAGAGTACGGACAGGGTCTAGCTCTGGGGCCAACGTCCTGACTTTC
abundance: many
len: 18
d_gene: TRBD1
v_gene: TRBV20-1
j_gene: TRBJ2-6

CDR3aa: CSVESVGLGPEAFF
CDR3nt: TGCAGCGTTGAAAGTGTGGGACTTGGACCTGAAGCTTTCTTT
abundance: many
len: 14
d_gene: -
v_gene: TRBV29-1
j_gene: TRBJ1-1

CDR3aa: CASSIRGGQGAYQPQHF
CDR3nt: TGTGCCAGCAGCATTAGGGGGGGGCAGGGGGCCTATCAGCCCCAGCATTTT
abundance: many
len: 17
d_gene: TRBD1
v_gene: TRBV7-2
j_gene: TRBJ1-5

CDR3aa: CASSLAVSGGSEAFF
CDR3nt: TGCGCCAGCAGCTTGGCGGTCAGCGGGGGCTCTGAAGCTTTCTTT
abundance: many
len: 15
d_gene: -
v_gene: TRBV5-1
j_gene: TRBJ1-1

CDR3aa: CASSPGQGGDTQYF
CDR3nt: TGCGCCAGCAGCCCCGGACAGGGAGGAGATACGCAGTATTTT
abundance: -
len: 14
d_gene: TRBD1
v_gene: TRBV5-1
j_gene: TRBJ2-3

CDR3aa: CASSPDGRVQYF
CDR3nt: TGCGCCAGCAGCCCTGACGGGAGGGTCCAGTACTTC
abundance: many
len: 12
d_gene: TRBD2
v_gene: TRBV5-1
j_gene: TRBJ2-5

CDR3aa: CASSLFGGEGNTQYF
CDR3nt: TGTGCCAGCAGCCTATTCGGCGGGGAGGGAAATACGCAGTATTTT
abundance: many
len: 15
d_gene: TRBD2
v_gene: TRBV11-2
j_gene: TRBJ2-3

CDR3aa: CATSSQQGSEQYF
CDR3nt: TGTGCCACCAGCAGTCAACAGGGGTCCGAGCAGTACTTC
abundance: many
len: 13
d_gene: TRBD1
v_gene: TRBV15
j_gene: TRBJ2-7

CDR3aa: CASSRNYGYTF
CDR3nt: TGTGCCAGCAGCCGAAACTATGGCTACACCTTC
abundance: few
len: 11
d_gene: -
v_gene: TRBV5-6
j_gene: TRBJ1-2

CDR3aa: CSATDAGPISYNEQFF
CDR3nt: TGCAGTGCTACCGACGCGGGGCCCATTTCCTACAATGAGCAGTTCTTC
abundance: many
len: 16
d_gene: -
v_gene: TRBV20-1
j_gene: TRBJ2-1

CDR3aa: CASSPRFEQYF
CDR3nt: TGTGCCAGCAGCCCCCGGTTCGAGCAGTACTTC
abundance: many
len: 11
d_gene: -
v_gene: TRBV7-2
j_gene: TRBJ2-7

CDR3aa: CASSHYPQTTGEHTEAFF
CDR3nt: TGTGCCAGCAGCCACTACCCCCAAACGACAGGGGAGCACACTGAAGCTTTCTTT
abundance: many
len: 18
d_gene: TRBD1
v_gene: TRBV7-9
j_gene: TRBJ1-1

CDR3aa: CSARTSGNTDTQYF
CDR3nt: TGCAGTGCTAGGACTAGCGGGAACACAGATACGCAGTATTTT
abundance: many
len: 14
d_gene: TRBD2
v_gene: TRBV20-1
j_gene: TRBJ2-3

CDR3aa: CASSFFLGLVYEQYF
CDR3nt: TGCGCCAGCAGCTTCTTCCTCGGACTAGTCTACGAGCAGTACTTC
abundance: many
len: 15
d_gene: TRBD2
v_gene: TRBV5-1
j_gene: TRBJ2-7

CDR3aa: CATSSPTGRGGAGVLFF
CDR3nt: TGTGCCACCAGCAGCCCCACCGGGCGGGGGGGGGCCGGGGTGCTGTTTTTT
abundance: -
len: 17
d_gene: TRBD2
v_gene: TRBV15
j_gene: TRBJ2-2

CDR3aa: CASNRGDNEQFF
CDR3nt: TGTGCCAGCAATCGCGGCGACAATGAGCAGTTCTTC
abundance: many
len: 12
d_gene: -
v_gene: TRBV7-3
j_gene: TRBJ2-1

CDR3aa: CASSILQGLETQYF
CDR3nt: TGTGCTAGCAGCATTTTACAGGGATTGGAGACCCAGTACTTC
abundance: many
len: 14
d_gene: -
v_gene: TRBV7-7
j_gene: TRBJ2-5

CDR3aa: CASRFRDRIYNEQFF
CDR3nt: TGTGCCAGCAGGTTCCGGGACAGGATATACAATGAGCAGTTCTTC
abundance: many
len: 15
d_gene: TRBD1
v_gene: TRBV5-6
j_gene: TRBJ2-1

CDR3aa: CASSLKGSNQPQHF
CDR3nt: TGTGCCAGCAGTTTGAAGGGATCAAATCAGCCCCAGCATTTT
abundance: many
len: 14
d_gene: -
v_gene: TRBV27
j_gene: TRBJ1-5

CDR3aa: CASSIGLAVTDTQYF
CDR3nt: TGCGCCAGCAGCATTGGACTAGCGGTCACAGATACGCAGTATTTT
abundance: many
len: 15
d_gene: TRBD2
v_gene: TRBV5-1
j_gene: TRBJ2-3

CDR3aa: CASSLPSGTGIGELFF
CDR3nt: TGTGCCAGCAGCTTACCATCCGGGACAGGGATCGGGGAGCTGTTTTTT
abundance: -
len: 16
d_gene: TRBD1
v_gene: TRBV7-6
j_gene: TRBJ2-2

CDR3aa: CASSKEARRRETQYF
CDR3nt: TGTGCCAGCAGCAAAGAGGCCAGGAGGAGAGAGACCCAGTACTTC
abundance: many
len: 15
d_gene: -
v_gene: TRBV21-1
j_gene: TRBJ2-5

CDR3aa: CASSIGWRGPGADTQYF
CDR3nt: TGTGCCAGTAGTATCGGGTGGCGGGGCCCGGGGGCAGATACGCAGTATTTT
abundance: many
len: 17
d_gene: -
v_gene: TRBV19
j_gene: TRBJ2-3

CDR3aa: CSVTTGVHGYTF
CDR3nt: TGCAGCGTTACCACAGGGGTGCACGGCTACACCTTC
abundance: many
len: 12
d_gene: TRBD1
v_gene: TRBV29-1
j_gene: TRBJ1-2

CDR3aa: CASSLGALVSYGYTF
CDR3nt: TGTGCCAGCAGTCTCGGGGCTCTTGTTTCCTATGGCTACACCTTC
abundance: many
len: 15
d_gene: -
v_gene: TRBV2
j_gene: TRBJ1-2

CDR3aa: CSARDTEGRIPDNEQFF
CDR3nt: TGCAGTGCTAGAGATACAGAAGGGAGAATACCCGACAATGAGCAGTTCTTC
abundance: many
len: 17
d_gene: -
v_gene: TRBV20-1
j_gene: TRBJ2-1

CDR3aa: CATIIRGGPYEQYF
CDR3nt: TGTGCCACCATAATACGGGGGGGACCCTACGAGCAGTACTTC
abundance: many
len: 14
d_gene: TRBD2
v_gene: TRBV15
j_gene: TRBJ2-7

CDR3aa: CSAPNRAGPNTEAFF
CDR3nt: TGCAGTGCACCGAACAGGGCTGGTCCCAACACTGAAGCTTTCTTT
abundance: once
len: 15
d_gene: -
v_gene: TRBV20-1
j_gene: TRBJ1-1

CDR3aa: CSARALRDITYNEQFF
CDR3nt: TGCAGTGCTAGAGCACTCCGGGACATTACCTACAATGAGCAGTTCTTC
abundance: many
len: 16
d_gene: -
v_gene: TRBV20-1
j_gene: TRBJ2-1

CDR3aa: CASSPRFDRVRNEQFF
CDR3nt: TGTGCCAGCAGCCCACGGTTCGACAGGGTCAGGAATGAGCAGTTCTTC
abundance: many
len: 16
d_gene: TRBD1
v_gene: TRBV7-6
j_gene: TRBJ2-1

CDR3aa: CASSLKVGGYEQYF
CDR3nt: TGTGCCAGCAGTTTAAAGGTTGGGGGCTACGAGCAGTACTTC
abundance: many
len: 14
d_gene: -
v_gene: TRBV12-3/TRBV12-4
j_gene: TRBJ2-7

CDR3aa: CASSSRTSGTYEQYF
CDR3nt: TGTGCCAGCAGCTCCCGGACTAGCGGGACCTACGAGCAGTACTTC
abundance: many
len: 15
d_gene: TRBD2
v_gene: TRBV7-9
j_gene: TRBJ2-7

CDR3aa: CASSPSPGQGYEQYF
CDR3nt: TGCGCCAGCAGTCCCTCCCCGGGACAGGGTTACGAGCAGTACTTC
abundance: many
len: 15
d_gene: TRBD1
v_gene: TRBV5-1
j_gene: TRBJ2-7

CDR3aa: CASSWVGQTYEQYF
CDR3nt: TGCGCCAGCAGTTGGGTCGGACAGACCTACGAGCAGTACTTC
abundance: few
len: 14
d_gene: -
v_gene: TRBV5-1
j_gene: TRBJ2-7

CDR3aa: CASRGGDLGMRRTDTQYF
CDR3nt: TGTGCCAGCAGAGGGGGGGACCTCGGTATGAGACGCACAGATACGCAGTATTTT
abundance: -
len: 18
d_gene: -
v_gene: TRBV5-5
j_gene: TRBJ2-3

CDR3aa: CASSLVGGRTGELFF
CDR3nt: TGTGCCAGCAGTTTGGTGGGGGGGCGGACCGGGGAGCTGTTTTTT
abundance: many
len: 15
d_gene: -
v_gene: TRBV12-3/TRBV12-4
j_gene: TRBJ2-2

CDR3aa: CASSLGRGPYEQYF
CDR3nt: TGCGCCAGCAGCTTGGGGCGGGGTCCCTACGAGCAGTACTTC
abundance: many
len: 14
d_gene: -
v_gene: TRBV5-1
j_gene: TRBJ2-7

CDR3aa: CASSYREGGNTIYF
CDR3nt: TGTGCCAGCAGCTACAGGGAGGGTGGAAACACCATATATTTT
abundance: many
len: 14
d_gene: -
v_gene: TRBV12-3/TRBV12-4
j_gene: TRBJ1-3

CDR3aa: CSARETQAGGLGYTF
CDR3nt: TGCAGTGCTAGAGAAACCCAAGCGGGAGGGCTAGGCTACACCTTC
abundance: many
len: 15
d_gene: -
v_gene: TRBV20-1
j_gene: TRBJ1-2

CDR3aa: CASSLDTVGNQPQHF
CDR3nt: TGCGCCAGCAGCTTGGACACCGTCGGCAATCAGCCCCAGCATTTT
abundance: many
len: 15
d_gene: -
v_gene: TRBV5-1
j_gene: TRBJ1-5

CDR3aa: CSTRQGTNYGYTF
CDR3nt: TGCAGTACCCGACAGGGGACTAACTATGGCTACACCTTC
abundance: many
len: 13
d_gene: TRBD1
v_gene: TRBV20-1
j_gene: TRBJ1-2